These 16 T cell receptor beta chains were sequenced from one sample in a study of response to subunit inactivated influenza vaccine. One entry per CDR3 protein results from TCRdb running MiXCR on the RT-PCR reads. The profile shows fewer than 250,000 distinct CDR3 sequences, around 14% of them singletons. The source material was CD8+ T cells sorted from PBMCs, sampled more than 4 days after vaccination. These receptor sequences come from a man aged 50 or older who received an inactivated influenza vaccine.

This clonotype was observed a few times. The V gene is TRBV20-1, the J gene TRBJ2-3; D call uncertain. V gave up 0 bases and J gave up 6 bases, with 19 bases separating them. The CDR3 extends over 16 amino acids. Germline values: CDR1 DFQATT, CDR2 SNEGSKA (reference sequence). CDR3 nucleotides: TGCAGTGCTAGAGATGGCAATAACCCCCCACCGGATACGCAGTATTTT. It translates to CSARDGNNPPPDTQYF.

The J gene is TRBJ2-7, the V gene TRBV7-6; D is perhaps TRBD1 or TRBD2 (6 bases each). Germline values: CDR1 SGHVS, CDR2 FNYEAQ. The germline V and J ends were trimmed by 1 base and 2 bases, with 12 bases remaining between them. This CDR3 has 15 residues. CDR3 bases: TGTGCCAGCAGCTTAGGGCCGGGGGCTACCTACGAGCAGTACTTC. It translates to CASSLGPGATYEQYF.

The rearrangement uses TRBV2 and TRBJ2-1; 7 nucleotides align to TRBD1. There are 14 residues in the CDR3. The germline gives CDR1 SNHLY, CDR2 FYNNEI. The ends lost 5 bases at V and 4 bases at J; junction bases unmatched: 5. The CDR3 sequence: CASSPETGYNEQFF. CDR3 DNA: TGTGCCAGCAGTCCAGAGACAGGGTACAATGAGCAGTTCTTC.

J is TRBJ1-2 and V is TRBV12-3 or TRBV12-4; D is possibly TRBD1 (5 bases). The CDR3 loop spans 13 amino acids. V dropped 5 bases and J dropped 5 bases, with 12 bases sitting between them. The CDR3 loop is CASSPGTTYGYTF. The CDR3 region has the DNA TGTGCCAGCAGTCCAGGGACGACTTATGGCTACACCTTC.

The chain uses TRBV7-6 and TRBJ2-7, with D tentatively TRBD2 (5 bases). This CDR3 contains 15 residues. Germline V gene data show CDR1 as SGHVS and CDR2 as FNYEAQ. Trimming pared 5 bases from V and 0 bases from J, leaving 14 bases between. CDR3 amino acids: CASSPSGGGSYEQYF. The CDR3 DNA is TGTGCCAGCAGCCCGAGCGGAGGTGGCTCCTACGAGCAGTACTTC.

The CDR3 nucleotides are TGTGCCAGCAGGAGGACTAGCGGATACCAAGAGACCCAGTACTTC. Protein: CASRRTSGYQETQYF. The chain is built from TRBV6-1 and TRBJ2-5; 10 nucleotides agree with TRBD2. This CDR3 region has 15 residues. The trim removed 6 bases at V and 0 bases at J, leaving 4 bases unmatched. Germline loops: CDR1 MNHNS, CDR2 SASEGT.

The chain has TRBV4-3 and TRBJ2-7, with a weak D call TRBD1 (6 bases). V lost 2 bases, J lost 2 bases, and 13 bases lay in between. Germline V gene sequence: CDR1 LGHNA, CDR2 YSLEER. There are 15 residues in the CDR3. The CDR3 DNA reads as TGCGCCAGCAGCCAAAGTCCACAGGGCCCCTACGAGCAGTACTTC. Translating gives CASSQSPQGPYEQYF.

A few counts support this clonotype. The J gene is TRBJ1-2, the V gene TRBV10-3; D not resolved. Trimming removed 1 base from V and 7 bases from J, with 13 bases in between. CDR1 is ENHRY and CDR2 is SYGVKD in the germline V gene. CDR3 length: 14 amino acids. The CDR3: CAISELLGLSGYTF. The DNA for the CDR3 is TGTGCCATCAGTGAGTTGCTGGGGTTATCTGGCTACACCTTC.

The chain carries TRBV6-1 and TRBJ2-2; D could derive from TRBD1 or TRBD2 (6 bases each). Germline CDR1 is MNHNS and CDR2 is SASEGT. This CDR3 comprises 17 residues. The ends were cut back, 6 bases at V and 2 bases at J, with 19 bases in the middle. The CDR3: CASRSGGWRDNTGELFF. DNA of the CDR3: TGTGCCAGCAGGTCCGGGGGCTGGCGAGATAACACCGGGGAGCTGTTTTTT.

The table lists this clonotype with many counts. The chain recombines TRBV28 with TRBJ2-1, with 7 bases identical to TRBD2. Germline assignment: CDR1 MDHEN and CDR2 SYDVKM. With V trimmed by 8 bases and J by 8 bases, 21 bases remained unmatched. This CDR3 has 17 residues. As DNA, the CDR3 is TGTGCCAGCCATCGCGTTCAGTGGGAGGGCCTTTTCTATGAGCAGTTCTTC. This translates into CASHRVQWEGLFYEQFF.

This clonotype occurred many times. In nucleotides, the CDR3 is TGTGCCAGCAGTTTATACCCGGGCGGCCAAGAGACCCAGTACTTC. This sequence encodes CASSLYPGGQETQYF. This sequence joins TRBV28 and TRBJ2-5; D gene uncertain. The V end was cut by 1 base, the J end by 1 base, with 10 bases between. Germline V gene data show CDR1 as MDHEN and CDR2 as SYDVKM. The CDR3 runs 15 residues.

The chain is built from TRBV27 and TRBJ2-1; D not resolved. V lost 3 bases, J lost 0 bases, and 6 bases lay in between. The CDR3 contains 14 residues. The V gene's germline CDR1 is MNHEY and CDR2 SMNVEV (reference sequence). The CDR3 DNA is TGTGCCAGCAGTTTGGATGGCTCCTACAATGAGCAGTTCTTC. It is translated as CASSLDGSYNEQFF.

This clonotype was detected only a few times. The J gene is TRBJ2-1, the V gene TRBV9; TRBD2 aligns across 9 bases. CDR1 SGDLS and CDR2 YYNGEE come from the germline V gene. The CDR3 length is 15 residues. V lost 2 bases to trimming and J lost 8 bases; unmatched junction nucleotides: 8. The CDR3 is CASSVDSGRIYEQFF. The CDR3 coding sequence is TGTGCCAGCAGCGTGGATAGCGGGAGAATCTATGAGCAGTTCTTC. Drawing the rest from reference TRBV9 and TRBJ2-1, the complete variable domain is DSGVTQTPKHLITATGQRVTLRCSPRSGDLSVYWYQQSLDQGLQFLIQYYNGEERAKGNILERFSAQQFPDLHSELNLSSLELGDSALYFCASSVDSGRIYEQFFGPGTRLTVL.

The chain has TRBV27 and TRBJ2-2; 7 bases are shared with TRBD2. Germline V gene lookup returns CDR1 MNHEY and CDR2 SMNVEV (reference sequence). The CDR3 spans 18 residues. V shed 5 bases and J 0 bases; nucleotides not matched to a gene: 12. The CDR3 protein is CASSRQYLAASNTGELFF. Written as DNA, the CDR3 is TGTGCCAGCAGTCGACAGTACCTAGCGGCCTCGAACACCGGGGAGCTGTTTTTT.

This clonotype was counted many times. CDR3 sequence reads: CASSLAPGGGGTYNEQFF. The CDR3 region has the DNA TGTGCCAGCAGCTTAGCCCCAGGCGGGGGGGGCACCTACAATGAGCAGTTCTTC. V usage is TRBV7-6 and J usage is TRBJ2-1; 9 bases map to TRBD2. Germline-derived CDR1 and CDR2 are SGHVS and FNYEAQ. This CDR3 comprises 18 residues. The trim removed 0 bases at V and 2 bases at J, leaving 8 bases unmatched.

This clonotype was counted at least ten times. The V call is TRBV28, the J call TRBJ2-2, with D hard to call. Germline V CDR1 and CDR2: MDHEN, SYDVKM. CDR3 length equals 14 residues. Trimming cost V 2 bases and J 4 bases, with 8 bases left between them. For the CDR3, the DNA is TGTGCCAGCAGTTTAGAACAGTTCACCGGGGAGCTGTTTTTT. Its translation: CASSLEQFTGELFF. Supplemented by reference TRBV28 and TRBJ2-2, the full variable domain reads DVKVTQSSRYLVKRTGEKVFLECVQDMDHENMFWYRQDPGLGLRLIYFSYDVKMKEKGDIPEGYSVSREKKERFSLILESASTNQTSMYLCASSLEQFTGELFFGEGSRLTVL.